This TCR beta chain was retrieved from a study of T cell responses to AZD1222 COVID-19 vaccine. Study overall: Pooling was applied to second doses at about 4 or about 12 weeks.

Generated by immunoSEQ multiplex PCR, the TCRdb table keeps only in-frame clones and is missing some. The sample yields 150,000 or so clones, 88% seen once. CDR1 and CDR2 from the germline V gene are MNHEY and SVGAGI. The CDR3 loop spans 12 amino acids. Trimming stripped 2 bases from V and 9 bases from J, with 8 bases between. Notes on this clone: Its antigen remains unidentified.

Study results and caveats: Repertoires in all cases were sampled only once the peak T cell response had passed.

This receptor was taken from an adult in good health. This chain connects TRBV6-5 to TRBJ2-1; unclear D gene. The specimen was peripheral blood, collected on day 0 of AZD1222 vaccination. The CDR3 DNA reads TGTGCCAGCAGTTACGTAAGTGGTGAGCAGTTCTTC. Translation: CASSYVSGEQFF.